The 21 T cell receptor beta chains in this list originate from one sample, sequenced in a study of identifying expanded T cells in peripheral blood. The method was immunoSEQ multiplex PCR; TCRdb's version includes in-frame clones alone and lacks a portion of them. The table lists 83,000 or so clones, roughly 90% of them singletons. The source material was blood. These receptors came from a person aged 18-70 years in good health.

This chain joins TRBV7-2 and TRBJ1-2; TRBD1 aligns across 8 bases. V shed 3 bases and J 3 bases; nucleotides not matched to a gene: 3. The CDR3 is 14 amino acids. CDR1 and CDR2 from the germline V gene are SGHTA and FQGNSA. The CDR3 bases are TGTGCCAGCAGCTTCCAGGGACAGGACTATGGCTACACCTTC. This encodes CASSFQGQDYGYTF.

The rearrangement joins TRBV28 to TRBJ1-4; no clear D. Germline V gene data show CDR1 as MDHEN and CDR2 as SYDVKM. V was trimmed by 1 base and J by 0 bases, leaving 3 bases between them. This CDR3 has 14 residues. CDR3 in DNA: TGTGCCAGCAGTTTATATCCAACTAATGAAAAACTGTTTTTT. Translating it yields CASSLYPTNEKLFF.

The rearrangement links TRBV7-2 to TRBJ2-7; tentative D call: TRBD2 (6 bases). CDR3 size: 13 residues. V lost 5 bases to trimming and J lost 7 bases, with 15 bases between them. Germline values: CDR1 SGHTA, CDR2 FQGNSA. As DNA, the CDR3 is TGTGCCAGCAGCCCGGTGGGCGGGATTGAGCAGTACTTC. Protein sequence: CASSPVGGIEQYF.

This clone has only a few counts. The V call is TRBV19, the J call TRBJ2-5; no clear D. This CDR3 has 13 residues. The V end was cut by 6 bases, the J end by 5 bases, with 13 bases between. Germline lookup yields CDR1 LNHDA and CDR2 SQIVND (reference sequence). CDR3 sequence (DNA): TGTGCCAGTAGCCGGACGACCGGGGAGACCCAGTACTTC. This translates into CASSRTTGETQYF.

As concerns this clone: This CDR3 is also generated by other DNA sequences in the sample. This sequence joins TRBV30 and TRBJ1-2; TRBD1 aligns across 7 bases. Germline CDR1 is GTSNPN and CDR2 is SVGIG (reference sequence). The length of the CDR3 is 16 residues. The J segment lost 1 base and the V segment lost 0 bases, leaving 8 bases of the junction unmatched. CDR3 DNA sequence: TGTGCCTGGAGTGTAGGACAGGCGAGGGATAACTATGGCTACACCTTC. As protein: CAWSVGQARDNYGYTF.

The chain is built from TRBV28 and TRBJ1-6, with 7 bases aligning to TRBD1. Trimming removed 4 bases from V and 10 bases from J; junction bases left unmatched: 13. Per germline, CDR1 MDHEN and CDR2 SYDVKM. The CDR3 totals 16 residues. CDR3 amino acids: CASSSRDSSFRSPLHF. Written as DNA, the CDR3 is TGTGCCAGCAGTTCGAGGGACAGCAGCTTTAGGTCACCCCTCCACTTT.

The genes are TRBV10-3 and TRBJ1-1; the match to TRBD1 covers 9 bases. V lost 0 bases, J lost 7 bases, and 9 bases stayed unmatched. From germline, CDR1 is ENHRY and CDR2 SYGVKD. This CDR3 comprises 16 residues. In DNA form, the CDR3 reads TGTGCCATCAGTGAGTCTTCCCGGACAGGGGTAAGTGAAGCTTTCTTT. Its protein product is CAISESSRTGVSEAFF.

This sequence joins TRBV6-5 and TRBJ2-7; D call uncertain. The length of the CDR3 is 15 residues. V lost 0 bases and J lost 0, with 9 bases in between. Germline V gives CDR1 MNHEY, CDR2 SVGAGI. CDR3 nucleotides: TGTGCCAGCAGTTACTCGTTCACGAGCTCCTACGAGCAGTACTTC. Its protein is CASSYSFTSSYEQYF.

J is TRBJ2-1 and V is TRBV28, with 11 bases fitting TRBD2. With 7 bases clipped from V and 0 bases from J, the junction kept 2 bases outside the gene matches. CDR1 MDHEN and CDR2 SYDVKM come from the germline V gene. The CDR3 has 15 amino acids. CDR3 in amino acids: CASITSGSSYNEQFF. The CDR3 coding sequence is TGTGCCAGCATAACTAGCGGGAGCTCCTACAATGAGCAGTTCTTC.

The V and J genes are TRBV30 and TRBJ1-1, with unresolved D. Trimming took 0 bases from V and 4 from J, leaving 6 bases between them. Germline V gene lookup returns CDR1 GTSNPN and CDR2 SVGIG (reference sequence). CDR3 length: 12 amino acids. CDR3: CAWSVGFTEAFF. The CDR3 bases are TGTGCCTGGAGTGTGGGGTTCACTGAAGCTTTCTTT.

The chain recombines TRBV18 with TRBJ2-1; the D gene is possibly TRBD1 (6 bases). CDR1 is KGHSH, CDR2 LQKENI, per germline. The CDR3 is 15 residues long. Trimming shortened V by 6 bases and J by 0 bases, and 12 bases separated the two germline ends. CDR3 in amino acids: CASSDSLSSYNEQFF. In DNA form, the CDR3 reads TGTGCCAGCTCGGACAGTCTGAGCTCCTACAATGAGCAGTTCTTC. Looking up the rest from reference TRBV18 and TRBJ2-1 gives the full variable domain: NAGVMQNPRHLVRRRGQEARLRCSPMKGHSHVYWYRQLPEEGLKFMVYLQKENIIDESGMPKERFSAEFPKEGPSILRIQQVVRGDSAAYFCASSDSLSSYNEQFFGPGTRLTVL.

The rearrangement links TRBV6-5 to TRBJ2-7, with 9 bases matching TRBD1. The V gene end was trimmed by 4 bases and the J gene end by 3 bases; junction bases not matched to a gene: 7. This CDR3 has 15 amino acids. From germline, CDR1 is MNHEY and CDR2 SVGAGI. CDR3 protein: CASSLRDRVNYEQYF. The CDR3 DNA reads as TGTGCCAGCAGTTTGAGGGACAGGGTCAACTACGAGCAGTACTTC.

The CDR3 nucleotides are TGTGCCAGTAGGAAGGCAGGGTCCGGGGCCAACGTCCTGACTTTC. Translation: CASRKAGSGANVLTF. V is TRBV19 and J is TRBJ2-6, with TRBD1 as a possible D gene (5 bases). The CDR3 totals 15 residues. Trimming shortened V by 6 bases and J by 4 bases, and 13 bases separated the two germline ends. Germline lookup yields CDR1 LNHDA and CDR2 SQIVND (reference sequence).

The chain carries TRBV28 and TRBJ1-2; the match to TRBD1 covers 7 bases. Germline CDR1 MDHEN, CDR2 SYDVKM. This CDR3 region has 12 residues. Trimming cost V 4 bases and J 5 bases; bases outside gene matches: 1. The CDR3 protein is CASSYRGYGYTF. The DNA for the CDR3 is TGTGCCAGCAGTTACAGGGGATATGGCTACACCTTC.

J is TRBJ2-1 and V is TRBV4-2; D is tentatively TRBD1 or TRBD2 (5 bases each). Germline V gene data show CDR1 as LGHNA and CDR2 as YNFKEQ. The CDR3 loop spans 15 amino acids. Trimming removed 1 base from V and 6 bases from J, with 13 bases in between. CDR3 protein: CASSQAGTEPNEQFF. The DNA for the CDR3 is TGTGCCAGCAGCCAAGCCGGGACGGAGCCCAATGAGCAGTTCTTC.

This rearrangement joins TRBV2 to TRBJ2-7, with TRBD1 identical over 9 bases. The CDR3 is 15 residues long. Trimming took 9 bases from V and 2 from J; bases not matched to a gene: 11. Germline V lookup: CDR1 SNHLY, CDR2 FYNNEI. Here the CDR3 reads CASRGTGKSAYEQYF. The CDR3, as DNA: TGTGCCAGTAGAGGGACAGGGAAGAGCGCCTACGAGCAGTACTTC.

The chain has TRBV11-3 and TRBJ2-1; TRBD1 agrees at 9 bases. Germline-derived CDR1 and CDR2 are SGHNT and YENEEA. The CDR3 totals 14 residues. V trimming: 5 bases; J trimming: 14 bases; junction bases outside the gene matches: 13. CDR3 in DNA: TGTGCCAGCAGCCCGGACTCCGGGACAGGGCAAGAGTTCTTC. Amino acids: CASSPDSGTGQEFF. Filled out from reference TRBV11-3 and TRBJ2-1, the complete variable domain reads EAGVVQSPRYKIIEKKQPVAFWCNPISGHNTLYWYLQNLGQGPELLIRYENEEAVDDSQLPKDRFSAERLKGVDSTLKIQPAELGDSAVYLCASSPDSGTGQEFFGPGTRLTVL.

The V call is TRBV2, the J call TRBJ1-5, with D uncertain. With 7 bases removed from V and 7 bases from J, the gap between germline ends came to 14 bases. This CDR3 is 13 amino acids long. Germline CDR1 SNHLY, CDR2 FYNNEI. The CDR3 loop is CASKLWTGQPQHF. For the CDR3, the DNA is TGTGCCAGCAAGTTGTGGACGGGACAGCCCCAGCATTTT.

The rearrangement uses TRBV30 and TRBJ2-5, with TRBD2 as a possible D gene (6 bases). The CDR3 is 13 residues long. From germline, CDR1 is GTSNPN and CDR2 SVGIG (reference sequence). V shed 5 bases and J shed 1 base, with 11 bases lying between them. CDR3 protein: CAWGGTFQETQYF. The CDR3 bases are TGTGCCTGGGGGGGGACTTTCCAAGAGACCCAGTACTTC.

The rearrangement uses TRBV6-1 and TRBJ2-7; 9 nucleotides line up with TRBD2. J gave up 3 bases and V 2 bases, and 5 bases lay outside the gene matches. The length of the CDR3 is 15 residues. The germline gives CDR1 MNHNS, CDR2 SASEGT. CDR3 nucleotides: TGTGCCAGCAGTGAATCGCTAGCGGGGTACTACGAGCAGTACTTC. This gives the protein CASSESLAGYYEQYF.

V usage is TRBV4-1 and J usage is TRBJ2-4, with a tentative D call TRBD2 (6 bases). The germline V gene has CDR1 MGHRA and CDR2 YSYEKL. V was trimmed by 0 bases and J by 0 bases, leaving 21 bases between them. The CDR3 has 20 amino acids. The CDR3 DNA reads TGCGCCAGCAGCCAAGATGGAGGTAGCGGAAATCAAATAGCCAAAAACATTCAGTACTTC. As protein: CASSQDGGSGNQIAKNIQYF.